The next 10 T cell receptor beta chains were all read from a single sample in a study of tumor-infiltrating lymphocytes in primary liver carcinoma. A primer matching the constant region was used to make TCR beta cDNA from 500 ng of total RNA. Modified slightly, ARM-PCR produced TCR beta libraries over three nested multiplex PCR rounds. Both of the initial two PCR rounds ran for approximately 11 cycles and employed TRBV1-TRBV30 forward primers alongside a C-beta reverse primer. TCRdb redid the calling of the multiplex PCR reads with MiXCR, one entry per CDR3 protein. The repertoire includes some 320,000 distinct CDR3 sequences, over 55% of them detected once, and roughly 9% sits in the top ten. Germline DNA was also extracted, and blood RNA derived from unsorted whole blood. Sequenced input: peripheral blood. These receptors originate from a man in his forties with primary liver carcinoma and hepatitis B virus infection.

About this clonotype: The junction departs from the called germline gene at one end, perhaps through a read error. The chain carries TRBV5-1 and TRBJ1-5; no reliable D call. The CDR3 is 13 residues long. Germline CDR1 reads SGHRS; CDR2 reads YFSETQ. CDR3 sequence: CASSLFGNQPQLF. In nucleotides, the CDR3 is TGCGCCAGCAGCTTGTTTGGTAATCAGCCCCAGCTTTTT.

In the case of this clonotype: Being one base from a much bigger clone, this may be a read error. V usage is TRBV4-2 and J usage is TRBJ2-1; TRBD2 agrees at 9 bases. This CDR3 spans 17 amino acids. Looked up from germline, CDR1 is LGHNA and CDR2 is YNFKEQ. This chain's CDR3 is CASGQHLWGTSPSEQFF. The CDR3 nucleotides are TGTGCCAGCGGCCAACATCTTTGGGGGACTAGCCCCAGTGAGCAGTTCTTC.

This clonotype has at least ten counts. The chain employs TRBV12-3 or TRBV12-4 and TRBJ2-3; D is possibly TRBD1 (6 bases). The V and J ends lost 1 base and 0 bases respectively, with 11 bases between them. CDR3 length: 16 residues. The CDR3: CASSLGSGQSTDTQYF. The CDR3, as DNA: TGTGCCAGCAGTTTAGGGTCTGGACAGAGCACAGATACGCAGTATTTT.

The rearrangement links TRBV6-6 to TRBJ2-1, with TRBD2 identical over 8 bases. This CDR3 has 16 amino acids. The germline V gene encodes CDR1 MNHNY and CDR2 SVGAGI (reference sequence). Trimming removed 7 bases from V and 0 bases from J; junction bases left unmatched: 8. CDR3 in amino acids: CASISGRQHSYNEQFF. The CDR3 DNA reads as TGTGCCAGCATAAGCGGGAGACAACACTCCTACAATGAGCAGTTCTTC.

As regards this clonotype: The junction departs from the called germline gene at one end, perhaps through a read error. This chain joins TRBV12-3 or TRBV12-4 and TRBJ2-2; TRBD2 might be the D (5 bases). This CDR3 contains 15 residues. CDR3 region: CGSSAVTVGTGELFF. CDR3 nucleotide sequence: TGTGGCAGCAGTGCGGTAACAGTGGGCACCGGGGAGCTCTTTTTT.

The chain uses TRBV9 and TRBJ2-2; tentative D call: TRBD1 (6 bases). There are 17 residues in the CDR3. Germline loops: CDR1 SGDLS, CDR2 YYNGEE. V was pared by 4 bases and J by 2 bases, with 18 bases between. The CDR3 protein is CASSNRDNSLNTGELFF. The CDR3 nucleotides are TGTGCCAGCAGCAACCGGGACAACTCCCTAAACACCGGGGAGCTGTTTTTT.

Comments on this clonotype: A much larger clone lies a single base off, so this may be a read error. J is TRBJ2-6 and V is TRBV6-6; tentatively, D is TRBD1 (5 bases). Germline lookup yields CDR1 MNHNY and CDR2 SVGAGI (reference sequence). The CDR3 totals 13 residues. The CDR3 is CASRNSGAKVLTF. Here the CDR3 DNA reads TGTGCCAGCAGGAACTCTGGGGCCAAGGTCCTGACTTTC.

Only one count was recorded for this clonotype. Given a much more abundant clone one base away, this may be a read error. The chain is built from TRBV12-3 or TRBV12-4 and TRBJ2-1; perhaps TRBD2 as D (6 bases). The CDR3 length is 14 residues. V lost 3 bases, J lost 6 bases, and 12 bases lay in between. CDR3 nucleotide sequence: TGTGCCAGCAGTTTCGGGACTGTCACCAATGAGCAGTTCTTC. It codes for CASSFGTVTNEQFF.

On this clonotype: This may be a read error: a much more frequent sequence differs by one nucleotide. V gene TRBV29-1 combines with J gene TRBJ2-7; 11 nucleotides align to TRBD2. This CDR3 is 13 amino acids long. From germline, CDR1 is SQVTM and CDR2 ANQGSEA. The CDR3 region has the DNA TGCAACGTTACTAGCGGGAGAATCCACGAGCAGTACTTC. Protein product: CNVTSGRIHEQYF.

CDR3 sequence: CASSSNRGTDTQYF. The CDR3, as DNA: TGTGCCAGCAGTTCGAATCGTGGCACAGATACGCAGTATTTT. The chain links TRBV28 to TRBJ2-3; the D is unclear. There are 14 residues in the CDR3. The ends were cut back, 4 bases at V and 1 base at J, with 9 bases in the middle. The V gene's germline CDR1 is MDHEN and CDR2 SYDVKM.